These 23 T cell receptor beta chains originate from one sample sequenced in a study of T cell responses to AZD1222 COVID-19 vaccine. The repertoire was sequenced with immunoSEQ multiplex PCR; TCRdb's copy has only in-frame clones and lacks some. The table has some 130,000 clones, approximately 80% seen once. This sample comprised peripheral blood, obtained on day 0 of AZD1222 vaccination. The receptors were gathered from an adult in good health.

This chain connects TRBV5-1 to TRBJ1-4; the D gene is possibly TRBD1 (5 bases). There are 15 residues in the CDR3. With 1 base removed from V and 8 bases from J, the gap between germline ends came to 15 bases. CDR1 SGHRS and CDR2 YFSETQ come from the germline V gene. The CDR3 region has the DNA TGCGCCAGCAGCTTGCTAACAGGCTCTCTCGAAAAACTGTTTTTT. This sequence encodes CASSLLTGSLEKLFF.

The V gene is TRBV19, the J gene TRBJ1-5, with D perhaps TRBD1 (6 bases). In germline, CDR1 is LNHDA, CDR2 SQIVND (reference sequence). V lost 7 bases and J lost 3, with 22 bases in between. This CDR3 spans 17 amino acids. The CDR3 region has the DNA TGTGCCAGTAAGCCCCGCGGGACAAATCTTAACAATCAGCCCCAGCATTTT. Its protein product is CASKPRGTNLNNQPQHF.

This clone was picked up one time. V gene TRBV10-2 combines with J gene TRBJ1-5; D remains ambiguous. The CDR3 totals 14 residues. CDR1 WSHSY and CDR2 SAAADI come from the germline V gene. Trimming removed 6 bases at V and 3 bases at J, with 12 bases between. The CDR3 sequence is CASSDTVINQPQHF. As DNA, the CDR3 is TGCGCCAGCAGCGACACAGTGATCAATCAGCCCCAGCATTTT.

V usage is TRBV28 and J usage is TRBJ1-2; D unresolved. The CDR3 runs 12 residues. Germline loops: CDR1 MDHEN, CDR2 SYDVKM. Trimming shortened V by 5 bases and J by 8 bases, and 12 bases separated the two germline ends. The CDR3 coding sequence is TGTGCCAGCAGTGATCGGACGAGAGGCTACACCTTC. It specifies CASSDRTRGYTF.

This chain connects TRBV5-1 to TRBJ1-6; 11 bases are shared with TRBD1. The CDR3 runs to 16 residues. The V gene end was trimmed by 3 bases and the J gene end by 6 bases; junction bases not matched to a gene: 5. Germline CDR1 SGHRS, CDR2 YFSETQ. The CDR3 region is CASSSGQGAGNSPLHF. The CDR3 coding sequence is TGCGCCAGCAGCTCAGGACAGGGGGCAGGTAATTCACCCCTCCACTTT. The variable domain in full, with the rest retrieved from reference TRBV5-1 and TRBJ1-6, is KAGVTQTPRYLIKTRGQQVTLSCSPISGHRSVSWYQQTPGQGLQFLFEYFSETQRNKGNFPGRFSGRQFSNSRSEMNVSTLELGDSALYLCASSSGQGAGNSPLHFGNGTRLTVT.

As DNA, the CDR3 is TGTGCCAGCAGCTTAGGGTGGAGAGACACTGAAGCTTTCTTT. Residues: CASSLGWRDTEAFF. The chain combines TRBV11-2 with TRBJ1-1, with D hard to call. Trimming left V 1 base short and J 3 bases short, with 9 bases between. The CDR3 sequence is 14 residues long. The V gene's germline CDR1 is SGHAT and CDR2 FQNNGV.

The rearrangement uses TRBV5-1 and TRBJ1-1, with D unresolved. This CDR3 spans 15 amino acids. V was pared by 4 bases and J by 0 bases, with 13 bases between. The germline gives CDR1 SGHRS, CDR2 YFSETQ. For the CDR3, the DNA is TGCGCCAGCAGCGCCCAGGACCGAATGAACACTGAAGCTTTCTTT. Its protein is CASSAQDRMNTEAFF.

The chain is built from TRBV5-1 and TRBJ2-7; the D gene is possibly TRBD1 (6 bases). Between the trimmed V and J ends, which lost 0 bases and 6 bases, there was a span of 13 bases. The CDR3 loop spans 14 amino acids. In germline, CDR1 is SGHRS, CDR2 YFSETQ. The CDR3 nucleotides read TGCGCCAGCAGCTTGGGCTCAGGGGTATTCGAGCAGTACTTC. Protein: CASSLGSGVFEQYF.

This clone was detected once. The V and J genes are TRBV6-2 or TRBV6-3 and TRBJ1-1, with D hard to call. The CDR3 contains 14 residues. Germline CDR1 is MNHEY and CDR2 is SVGEGT. Trimming left V 0 bases short and J 0 bases short, with 5 bases between. CDR3 in amino acids: CASSYSNLNTEAFF. The CDR3 DNA sequence: TGTGCCAGCAGTTACTCGAACTTGAACACTGAAGCTTTCTTT.

This CDR3 is CASRGQGDTGELFF. CDR3 in DNA: TGCGCCAGCAGGGGACAGGGGGACACCGGGGAGCTGTTTTTT. The rearrangement links TRBV5-1 to TRBJ2-2, with 11 nucleotides matching TRBD1. Germline trimming cut 5 bases from V and 3 bases from J; bases unmatched to any gene: 0. CDR1 and CDR2 from the germline V gene are SGHRS and YFSETQ. This CDR3 is 14 amino acids long. Supplemented by reference TRBV5-1 and TRBJ2-2, the full variable domain reads KAGVTQTPRYLIKTRGQQVTLSCSPISGHRSVSWYQQTPGQGLQFLFEYFSETQRNKGNFPGRFSGRQFSNSRSEMNVSTLELGDSALYLCASRGQGDTGELFFGEGSRLTVL.

The CDR3 DNA reads TGTGCCAGCAGTTCCCCCCCTAACTATGGCTACACCTTC. It codes for CASSSPPNYGYTF. The chain links TRBV6-5 to TRBJ1-2; D not certain. V gave up 4 bases and J gave up 0 bases, with 6 bases separating them. The CDR3 sequence is 13 residues long. Per the germline V gene, CDR1 is MNHEY and CDR2 is SVGAGI.

The V call is TRBV19, the J call TRBJ1-2; D remains ambiguous. Looked up from germline, CDR1 is LNHDA and CDR2 is SQIVND (reference sequence). V was clipped by 3 bases and J by 2 bases, with 19 bases between them. CDR3 size: 17 residues. The CDR3 sequence is CASSIATFDLLNYGYTF. CDR3 coding DNA: TGTGCCAGTAGTATTGCAACATTTGATCTACTCAACTATGGCTACACCTTC.

J is TRBJ2-2 and V is TRBV7-3; D call uncertain. The V gene's germline CDR1 is SGHTA and CDR2 FQGTGA. V lost 4 bases to trimming and J lost 2 bases, with 2 bases between them. CDR3 size: 12 residues. As DNA, the CDR3 is TGTGCCAGCAGCTCTAACACCGGGGAGCTGTTTTTT. It encodes CASSSNTGELFF.

V is TRBV7-2 and J is TRBJ1-5, with TRBD1 as a possible D gene (5 bases). This CDR3 is built from 16 residues. V gave up 0 bases and J gave up 5 bases, with 14 bases separating them. Germline V gives CDR1 SGHTA, CDR2 FQGNSA. The CDR3, as DNA: TGTGCCAGCAGCTTAGCGGGGACGCGCGAATATCAGCCCCAGCATTTT. Its protein is CASSLAGTREYQPQHF.

The chain links TRBV7-3 to TRBJ1-2; the D is unclear. Per the germline V gene, CDR1 is SGHTA and CDR2 is FQGTGA. Trimming removed 1 base from V and 3 bases from J, with 6 bases in between. The CDR3 has 13 residues. This chain's CDR3 is CASSLNRHYGYTF. The CDR3 nucleotides are TGTGCCAGCAGCTTAAACAGACACTATGGCTACACCTTC.

The chain joins TRBV14 to TRBJ1-4; a possible D gene is TRBD1 (5 bases). The CDR3 contains 18 residues. V lost 0 bases and J 0 bases, leaving 14 bases between the germline ends. Germline assignment: CDR1 SGHDN and CDR2 FVKESK. CDR3 region: CASSQDSRRATTNEKLFF. The CDR3 coding sequence is TGTGCCAGCAGCCAAGATAGTCGCAGGGCCACAACTAATGAAAAACTGTTTTTT.

This chain links TRBV28 with TRBJ2-7, with unresolved D. Trimming cost V 7 bases and J 0 bases, with 10 bases left between them. The CDR3 has 13 amino acids. Per the germline V gene, CDR1 is MDHEN and CDR2 is SYDVKM. The CDR3 bases are TGTGCCAGCACGACGGGTAACTCCTACGAGCAGTACTTC. As protein: CASTTGNSYEQYF.

The chain is built from TRBV19 and TRBJ2-5; TRBD1 agrees at 9 bases. CDR1 is LNHDA, CDR2 SQIVND, per germline (reference sequence). CDR3 size: 16 residues. V shed 1 base, J shed 5 bases, and the junction held 8 bases outside the gene matches. The CDR3 DNA is TGTGCCAGTAGTATAGGGACAGGGGTCCCCAGGGAGACCCAGTACTTC. It translates to CASSIGTGVPRETQYF.

The V and J genes are TRBV5-1 and TRBJ2-7, with TRBD2 as a possible D gene (6 bases). There are 14 residues in the CDR3. Trimming removed 4 bases from V and 0 bases from J, with 11 bases in between. Germline V gives CDR1 SGHRS, CDR2 YFSETQ. CDR3 sequence reads: CASSPSGSSYEQYF. Written as DNA, the CDR3 is TGCGCCAGCAGCCCTTCCGGGAGCTCCTACGAGCAGTACTTC.

This rearrangement joins TRBV30 to TRBJ1-1; the match to TRBD1 covers 10 bases. With V trimmed by 4 bases and J by 1 base, 9 bases remained unmatched. Germline V gene lookup returns CDR1 GTSNPN and CDR2 SVGIG (reference sequence). The CDR3 runs to 16 residues. The CDR3 region has the DNA TGTGCCTGGACTAGGAGGGACAGGGGTAAGAACACTGAAGCTTTCTTT. Its translation is CAWTRRDRGKNTEAFF.

The CDR3 coding sequence is TGTGCCAGCAGGACGGACAGAAGTCTCGCTAACTATGGCTACACCTTC. It encodes CASRTDRSLANYGYTF. V and J are TRBV6-6 and TRBJ1-2; D might be TRBD1 (6 bases). Germline V CDR1 and CDR2: MNHNY, SVGAGI (reference sequence). Between the trimmed V and J ends, which lost 6 bases and 0 bases, there was a span of 17 bases. CDR3 length: 16 residues.

The V and J genes are TRBV19 and TRBJ1-5; the match to TRBD1 covers 9 bases. This CDR3 region has 17 residues. Germline V lookup: CDR1 LNHDA, CDR2 SQIVND (reference sequence). V lost 10 bases to trimming and J lost 3 bases; unmatched junction nucleotides: 16. CDR3 sequence: CATNRVPGTGHNQPQHF. The CDR3 DNA reads TGTGCCACCAACCGGGTTCCTGGGACAGGGCACAATCAGCCCCAGCATTTT.

This clone was detected only once. This sequence joins TRBV3-1 (or the pseudogene TRBV3-2) and TRBJ1-1; 7 bases agree with TRBD1. The CDR3 is 15 residues long. Germline V gene sequence: CDR1 LGHDT, CDR2 YNNKEL (reference sequence). With 3 bases clipped from V and 1 base from J, the junction kept 5 bases outside the gene matches. The CDR3 region is CASSQGWTGNTEAFF. In DNA, the CDR3 is TGTGCCAGCAGCCAGGGTTGGACAGGGAACACTGAAGCTTTCTTT.